The source of this T cell receptor (beta chain) is a study of early T cells in non-severe SARS-CoV-2 infection. TCRdb re-called the 5' RACE reads through MiXCR, storing one row per CDR3 protein. The table records about 120,000 distinct CDR3 sequences, roughly 12% of them present only once. This clonotype was detected only a few times. Per germline, CDR1 SGHRS and CDR2 YFSETQ. CDR3 length: 17 amino acids. With 0 bases clipped from V and 2 bases from J, the junction kept 9 bases outside the gene matches. This receptor was obtained from an adult who was a healthcare worker with PCR-confirmed SARS-CoV-2 infection or an uninfected control (not recorded which). The chain joins TRBV5-1 to TRBJ2-7; 9 positions agree with TRBD1. The sample here was whole blood, taken at baseline. CDR3 residues: CASSLAMLQGATYEQYF. CDR3 nucleotide sequence: TGCGCCAGCAGCTTGGCCATGTTACAGGGGGCGACCTACGAGCAGTACTTC.